The rows below give T cell receptor beta chains drawn from one sample of a study of identical twins' blood T cells. TCRdb fed the 5' RACE reads into MiXCR, producing one record per CDR3 protein. The sample comprises roughly 380,000 distinct CDR3 sequences, over 25% of which are singletons, and 5.5% to 7% rests with the top ten. Sequencing input: PBMCs. The receptors shown here come from a woman aged 18-49 years in good health. The CDR3 runs from the conserved cysteine through the conserved F or W. The order of the fields is V gene, J gene, D gene, clone size, CDR3 protein, CDR3 DNA. A D gene is named only where the DNA matches it firmly. Some rows have no size entry. The others give once, few or many, or a class for an expanded clone.

TRBV7-3,TRBJ1-1,.,once,CASSLMGGEAFF,TGTGCCAGCAGCCTGATGGGAGGGGAAGCTTTCTTT
TRBV7-2,TRBJ2-7,.,.,CASSLNWSSYEQYF,TGTGCCAGCAGCTTAAACTGGAGTTCCTACGAGCAGTACTTC
TRBV12-3/TRBV12-4,TRBJ1-5,TRBD1,.,CASSRTGTGLNQPQHF,TGTGCCAGCAGTCGTACCGGGACAGGACTCAATCAGCCCCAGCATTTT
TRBV20-1,TRBJ1-1,.,.,CSAGGTVNTEAFF,TGCAGTGCTGGAGGGACCGTGAACACTGAAGCTTTCTTT
TRBV6-2/TRBV6-3,TRBJ2-1,TRBD2,few,CASDVAGIITNEQFF,TGTGCCAGCGACGTAGCGGGAATTATAACCAATGAGCAGTTCTTC
TRBV2,TRBJ2-5,.,.,CASTFAEETQYF,TGTGCCAGCACTTTTGCTGAAGAGACCCAGTACTTC
TRBV7-3,TRBJ1-1,.,.,CASSFKGSTEAFF,TGTGCCAGCAGCTTTAAGGGGAGTACTGAAGCTTTCTTT
TRBV4-3,TRBJ1-3,.,few,CASSQGGLISGNTIYF,TGCGCCAGCAGTCAAGGAGGATTAATCTCTGGAAACACCATATATTTT
TRBV5-1,TRBJ1-6,.,.,CASSFFGQPGSALHF,TGCGCCAGCAGCTTTTTTGGACAGCCGGGATCGGCCCTCCACTTT
TRBV5-1,TRBJ1-1,.,many,CASSPGSGWKLNTEAFF,TGCGCCAGCAGCCCTGGGTCAGGGTGGAAACTAAACACTGAAGCTTTCTTT
TRBV6-1,TRBJ1-2,TRBD1,few,CASRTGVYGYTF,TGTGCCAGCAGGACAGGGGTGTATGGCTACACCTTC
TRBV18,TRBJ1-1,.,few,CASSNPGNTEAFF,TGTGCCAGCTCAAACCCAGGGAACACTGAAGCTTTCTTT
TRBV7-9,TRBJ1-1,.,few,CASRARKNTEAFF,TGTGCCAGCAGGGCGAGAAAGAACACTGAAGCTTTCTTT
TRBV9,TRBJ2-2,.,.,CASSARSWDTGELFF,TGTGCCAGCAGCGCAAGGAGTTGGGACACCGGGGAGCTGTTTTTT
TRBV11-3,TRBJ1-1,.,.,CASSLSGQNTEAFF,TGTGCCAGCAGCTTATCCGGACAGAACACTGAAGCTTTCTTT
TRBV7-9,TRBJ1-1,TRBD1,.,CASSFSGTGGTEAFF,TGTGCCAGCAGCTTCTCCGGGACAGGGGGCACTGAAGCTTTCTTT
TRBV29-1,TRBJ2-1,.,.,CSVVHKSHNEQFF,TGCAGCGTTGTCCACAAGTCGCATAATGAGCAGTTCTTC
TRBV6-5,TRBJ1-2,.,few,CASTSAASYGYTF,TGTGCCAGCACGTCGGCGGCCTCCTATGGCTACACCTTC
TRBV29-1,TRBJ2-5,.,few,CSAGTSQETQYF,TGCAGCGCTGGGACAAGCCAAGAGACCCAGTACTTC
TRBV5-1,TRBJ1-5,TRBD1,few,CASSPYPGTASNQPQHF,TGCGCCAGCAGCCCATACCCCGGGACAGCTAGCAATCAGCCCCAGCATTTT
TRBV5-6,TRBJ1-1,TRBD1,few,CASSAGGSEAFF,TGTGCCAGCAGCGCAGGGGGTTCGGAAGCTTTCTTT
TRBV7-9,TRBJ2-1,TRBD2,.,CASRRLAGRGSNEQFF,TGTGCCAGCAGAAGACTAGCGGGTAGGGGTAGCAATGAGCAGTTCTTC
TRBV3-1,TRBJ1-1,.,.,CASSQGLLAFF,TGTGCCAGCAGCCAAGGGCTGCTAGCTTTCTTT
TRBV20-1,TRBJ1-5,.,.,CSASGANQPQHF,TGCAGTGCGTCAGGGGCAAATCAGCCCCAGCATTTT
TRBV7-8,TRBJ1-1,.,few,CASSSVRGMNTEAFF,TGTGCCAGCAGCTCCGTGCGGGGTATGAACACTGAAGCTTTCTTT
TRBV19,TRBJ2-5,.,.,CASSGSVGETQYF,TGTGCCAGTAGTGGTTCCGTGGGGGAGACCCAGTACTTC
TRBV29-1,TRBJ2-2,.,few,CSVVFRAGELFF,TGCAGCGTTGTATTCCGGGCCGGGGAGCTGTTTTTT
TRBV7-9,TRBJ1-2,.,.,CASEPGGQDDGYTF,TGTGCCAGCGAACCGGGGGGGCAGGACGATGGCTACACCTTC
TRBV19,TRBJ1-2,.,few,CASSNGAHYGYTF,TGTGCCAGTAGTAACGGGGCCCACTATGGCTACACCTTC
TRBV20-1,TRBJ1-6,.,.,CSASGRGYNSPLHF,TGCAGTGCTAGTGGAAGGGGCTATAATTCACCCCTCCACTTT
TRBV20-1,TRBJ2-5,.,.,CSAGLHSETQYF,TGCAGTGCAGGCCTCCACTCAGAGACCCAGTACTTC
TRBV20-1,TRBJ1-1,TRBD1,many,CSATPATGRMNTEAFF,TGCAGTGCTACCCCGGCGACAGGGCGAATGAACACTGAAGCTTTCTTT
TRBV11-2,TRBJ1-3,.,.,CASSLVGGQAGNTIYF,TGTGCCAGCAGCTTAGTTGGCGGTCAAGCTGGAAACACCATATATTTT
TRBV6-1,TRBJ2-2,.,.,CASSILRTGELFF,TGTGCCAGCAGTATACTTCGAACCGGGGAGCTGTTTTTT
TRBV7-2,TRBJ1-4,.,.,CASSTRSGGKLFF,TGTGCCAGCAGCACCCGCTCGGGGGGAAAACTGTTTTTT
TRBV15,TRBJ1-1,.,.,CATSRTLSTEAFF,TGTGCCACCAGCCGGACGCTATCCACTGAAGCTTTCTTT
TRBV6-5,TRBJ1-1,.,few,CASRPRGGPMNTEAFF,TGTGCCAGCAGACCAAGGGGGGGACCCATGAACACTGAAGCTTTCTTT
TRBV29-1,TRBJ2-3,.,.,CSVDLAADTQYF,TGCAGCGTTGACCTGGCAGCAGATACGCAGTATTTT
TRBV19,TRBJ1-6,.,.,CASSIWAGSNSPLHF,TGTGCCAGTAGTATCTGGGCAGGGTCGAATTCACCCCTCCACTTT
TRBV29-1,TRBJ1-2,.,.,CSTDGFDYGYTF,TGCAGTACCGACGGATTTGACTATGGCTACACCTTC
TRBV7-8,TRBJ1-1,TRBD1,.,CASSLDERTGAAEAFF,TGTGCCAGCAGCTTAGATGAGAGGACAGGGGCGGCGGAAGCTTTCTTT
TRBV5-1,TRBJ2-1,.,.,CASRSTGPEQFF,TGCGCCAGCAGGTCTACAGGACCTGAGCAGTTCTTC
TRBV6-1,TRBJ1-1,.,few,CASIGQYTEAFF,TGTGCCAGCATCGGACAGTACACTGAAGCTTTCTTT
TRBV11-2,TRBJ1-4,.,few,CASSLGADQKLFF,TGTGCCAGCAGCTTAGGGGCCGACCAAAAACTGTTTTTT
TRBV20-1,TRBJ2-3,TRBD2,.,CSAARLAGFTDTQYF,TGCAGTGCCGCCCGACTAGCGGGGTTCACAGATACGCAGTATTTT
TRBV6-2/TRBV6-3,TRBJ2-3,.,few,CASSRSSVLYTDTQYF,TGTGCCAGCAGTAGGTCTAGCGTACTGTACACAGATACGCAGTATTTT
TRBV20-1,TRBJ2-3,TRBD2,.,CSAVEASGRTDTQYF,TGCAGTGCTGTGGAGGCTAGCGGGAGGACAGATACGCAGTATTTT
TRBV29-1,TRBJ2-2,.,many,CSVPDKNTGELFF,TGCAGCGTCCCGGACAAAAACACCGGGGAGCTGTTTTTT
TRBV6-6,TRBJ2-1,.,many,CASRRGRDNEQFF,TGTGCCAGCAGGCGGGGACGAGACAATGAGCAGTTCTTC
TRBV9,TRBJ2-7,.,.,CASSVLGSPTGNAHEQYF,TGTGCCAGCAGCGTTCTCGGGAGTCCTACCGGTAATGCCCACGAGCAGTACTTC
TRBV7-8,TRBJ2-2,.,few,CASSLIPGGYTGELFF,TGTGCCAGCAGCTTAATCCCCGGGGGCTACACCGGGGAGCTGTTTTTT
TRBV9,TRBJ1-6,.,few,CASSVDVGLMSPLHF,TGTGCCAGCAGCGTAGATGTCGGTCTTATGTCACCCCTCCACTTT
TRBV6-4,TRBJ2-3,TRBD2,.,CASSWTSGSHTDTQYF,TGTGCCAGCAGTTGGACTAGCGGGAGTCACACAGATACGCAGTATTTT